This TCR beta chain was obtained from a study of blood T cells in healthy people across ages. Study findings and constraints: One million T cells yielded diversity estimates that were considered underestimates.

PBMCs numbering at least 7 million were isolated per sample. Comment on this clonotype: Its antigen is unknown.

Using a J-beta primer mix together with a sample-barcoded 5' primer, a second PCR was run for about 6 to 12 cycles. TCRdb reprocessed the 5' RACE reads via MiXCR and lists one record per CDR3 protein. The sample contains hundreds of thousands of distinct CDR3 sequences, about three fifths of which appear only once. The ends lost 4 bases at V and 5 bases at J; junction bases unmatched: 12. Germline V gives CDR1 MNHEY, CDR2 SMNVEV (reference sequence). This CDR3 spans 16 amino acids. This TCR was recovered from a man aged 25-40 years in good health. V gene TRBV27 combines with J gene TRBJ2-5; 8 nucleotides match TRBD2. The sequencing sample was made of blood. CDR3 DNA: TGTGCCAGCAGTTATACCGGGGCGGGAGGCGGGGAGACCCAGTACTTC. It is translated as CASSYTGAGGGETQYF.